This TCR beta chain derives from a study of regulatory T cells in long-lasting Graves disease. Libraries of TCR beta came from iRepertoire HTBI primers plus Arm-PCR of CDR3 regions. TCRdb processed the multiplex PCR reads anew with MiXCR; each CDR3 protein has one entry. The table includes 350,000 to 550,000 distinct CDR3 sequences, 14% detected once. At least ten counts were recorded for this clonotype. As for time point: newly diagnosed GD, antithyroid drugs for less than 3 months. Scientists built the TCR library using RNA that was extracted from PBMCs. Germline lookup yields CDR1 MNHEY and CDR2 SMNVEV (reference sequence). This CDR3 is 13 amino acids long. The V gene lost 6 bases and the J gene lost 5 bases, with 13 bases spanning the gap. Separately, the same data were catalogued under a study of T cells in Graves' hyperthyroidism and ophthalmopathy.

This chain connects TRBV27 to TRBJ2-5, with a tentative D call TRBD2 (6 bases). The input for sequencing was peripheral blood mononuclear cells (PBMCs), taken at new diagnosis, from a patient treated with antithyroid drugs. This clonotype was obtained from a woman between 45 and 65 years old with Graves disease. CDR3 region: CASRGGGDETQYF. The CDR3 DNA is TGTGCCAGCAGGGGGGGAGGTGATGAGACCCAGTACTTC.